This T cell receptor (beta chain) was captured in a study of T cells after yellow fever vaccination. Whole-study context: For low cell numbers, libraries were made with SMART-Seq v4 Ultra Low Input. Study-level findings and limits: In FACS-sorted repertoires, abundant clonotypes from the bulk population could appear as contaminants. Most primary-vaccination clones recurred post-booster (around 95% CD4, 85% to 90% CD8).

The V and J ends lost 0 bases and 4 bases respectively, with 10 bases between them. The CDR3 length is 14 residues. CDR1 is LGHNA, CDR2 YNFKEQ, per germline. This clonotype has a handful of counts. What it binds is not known. TCRdb independently ran MiXCR on the 5' RACE reads; one entry per CDR3 protein. The data show 300,000 to 350,000 distinct CDR3 sequences, approximately 3.9% seen once. J is TRBJ2-7 and V is TRBV4-2; D possibly corresponds to TRBD1 (5 bases). Sample: PBMCs, taken 5 days after the yellow fever booster vaccination. This TCR came from a man aged 18 to 29 who received the YFV17D yellow fever vaccine. CDR3 region: CASSQESRVYEQYF. The CDR3 DNA reads as TGTGCCAGCAGCCAAGAGTCCAGGGTATACGAGCAGTACTTC.